Here is one TCR beta chain with its context. PCR employed 60 Vbeta and 13 Jbeta primers. Sequencing was performed with immunoSEQ multiplex PCR; in TCRdb, only in-frame clones are kept and a portion is missing. The data contain tens of thousands of clones, approximately 83% of them seen just once; the ten biggest clones take up about 10%. The record originates from a study of cytomegalovirus exposure and HLA in healthy donors. CDR1 SNHLY and CDR2 FYNNEI come from the germline V gene. V was clipped by 3 bases and J by 4 bases, with 4 bases between them. The CDR3 consists of 12 residues. V gene TRBV2 combines with J gene TRBJ1-5; D is unclear. The TCR originated in a female donor in good health and CMV-seronegative. Material for sequencing was PBMCs. CDR3 sequence reads: CASSDNNQPQHF. The CDR3 DNA sequence: TGTGCCAGCAGTGACAATAATCAGCCCCAGCATTTT.